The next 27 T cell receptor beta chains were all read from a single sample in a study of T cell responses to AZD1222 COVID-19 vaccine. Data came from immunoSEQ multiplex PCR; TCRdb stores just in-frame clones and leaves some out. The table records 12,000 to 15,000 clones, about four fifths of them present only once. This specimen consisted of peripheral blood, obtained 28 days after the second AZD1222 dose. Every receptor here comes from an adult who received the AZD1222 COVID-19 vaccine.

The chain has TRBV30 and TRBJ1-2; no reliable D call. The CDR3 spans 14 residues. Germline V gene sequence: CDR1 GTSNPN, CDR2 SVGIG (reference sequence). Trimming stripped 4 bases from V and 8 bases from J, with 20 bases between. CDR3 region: CAWNGPLRRAGYTF. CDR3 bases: TGTGCCTGGAATGGGCCGCTCCGCCGAGCGGGCTACACCTTC. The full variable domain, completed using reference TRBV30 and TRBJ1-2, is SQTIHQWPATLVQPVGSPLSLECTVEGTSNPNLYWYRQAAGRGLQLLFYSVGIGQISSEVPQNLSASRPQDRQFILSSKKLLLSDSGFYLCAWNGPLRRAGYTFGSGTRLTVV.

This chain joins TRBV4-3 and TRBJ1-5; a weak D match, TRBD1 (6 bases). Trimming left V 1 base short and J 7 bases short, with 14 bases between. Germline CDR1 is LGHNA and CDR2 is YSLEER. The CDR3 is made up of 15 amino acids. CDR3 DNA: TGCGCCAGCAGCCAAGTTATGGCAGGGGACCAGCCCCAGCATTTT. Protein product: CASSQVMAGDQPQHF.

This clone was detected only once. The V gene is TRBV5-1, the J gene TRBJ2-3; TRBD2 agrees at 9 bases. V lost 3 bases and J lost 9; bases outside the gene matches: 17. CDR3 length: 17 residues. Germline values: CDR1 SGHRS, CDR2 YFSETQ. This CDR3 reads CASSYGVASGVTGTQYF. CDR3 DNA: TGCGCCAGCAGCTATGGCGTGGCTAGCGGGGTTACAGGGACGCAGTATTTT.

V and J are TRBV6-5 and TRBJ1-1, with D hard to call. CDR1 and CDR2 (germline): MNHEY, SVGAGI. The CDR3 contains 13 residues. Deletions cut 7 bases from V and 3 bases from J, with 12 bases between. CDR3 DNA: TGTGCCAGCACCAATCGTGCATACACTGAAGCTTTCTTT. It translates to CASTNRAYTEAFF.

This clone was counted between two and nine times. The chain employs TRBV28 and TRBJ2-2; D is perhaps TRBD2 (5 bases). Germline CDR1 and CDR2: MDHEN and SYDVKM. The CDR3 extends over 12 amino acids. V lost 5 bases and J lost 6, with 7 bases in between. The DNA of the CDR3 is TGTGCCAGCAGTACTAGTGCCGGGGAGCTGTTTTTT. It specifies CASSTSAGELFF. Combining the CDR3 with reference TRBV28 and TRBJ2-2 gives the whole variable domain DVKVTQSSRYLVKRTGEKVFLECVQDMDHENMFWYRQDPGLGLRLIYFSYDVKMKEKGDIPEGYSVSREKKERFSLILESASTNQTSMYLCASSTSAGELFFGEGSRLTVL.

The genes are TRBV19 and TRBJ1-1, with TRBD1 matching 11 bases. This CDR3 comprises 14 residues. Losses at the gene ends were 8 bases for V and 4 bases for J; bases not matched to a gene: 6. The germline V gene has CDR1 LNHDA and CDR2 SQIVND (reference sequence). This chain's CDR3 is CASLDRGPVTEAFF. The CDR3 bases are TGTGCCAGTCTGGACAGGGGGCCTGTCACTGAAGCTTTCTTT.

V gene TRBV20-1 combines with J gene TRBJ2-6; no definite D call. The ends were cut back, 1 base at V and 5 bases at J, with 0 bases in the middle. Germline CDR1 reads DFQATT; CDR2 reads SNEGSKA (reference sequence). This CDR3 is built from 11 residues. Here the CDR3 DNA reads TGCAGTGCTAGAGGGGCCAACGTCCTGACTTTC. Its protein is CSARGANVLTF.

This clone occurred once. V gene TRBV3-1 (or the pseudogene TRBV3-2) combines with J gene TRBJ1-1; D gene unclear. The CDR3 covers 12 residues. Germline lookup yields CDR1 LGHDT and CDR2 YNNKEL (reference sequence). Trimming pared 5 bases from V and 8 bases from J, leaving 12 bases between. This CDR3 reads CASSYPGLEAFF. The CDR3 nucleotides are TGTGCCAGCAGCTACCCGGGATTGGAAGCTTTCTTT.

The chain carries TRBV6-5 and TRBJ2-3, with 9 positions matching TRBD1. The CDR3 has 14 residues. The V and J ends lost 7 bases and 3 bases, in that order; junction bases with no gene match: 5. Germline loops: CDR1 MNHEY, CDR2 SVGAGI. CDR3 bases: TGTGCCAGCATACCCGGACAGGGGACAGATACGCAGTATTTT. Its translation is CASIPGQGTDTQYF.

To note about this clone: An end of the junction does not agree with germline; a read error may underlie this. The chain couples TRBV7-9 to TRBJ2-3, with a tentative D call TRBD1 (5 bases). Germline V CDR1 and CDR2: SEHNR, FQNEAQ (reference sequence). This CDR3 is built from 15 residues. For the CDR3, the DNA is TGTGCAAGCAAGGTTTACAGGTTTAACACAGATACGCAGTATTTT. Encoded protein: CASKVYRFNTDTQYF.

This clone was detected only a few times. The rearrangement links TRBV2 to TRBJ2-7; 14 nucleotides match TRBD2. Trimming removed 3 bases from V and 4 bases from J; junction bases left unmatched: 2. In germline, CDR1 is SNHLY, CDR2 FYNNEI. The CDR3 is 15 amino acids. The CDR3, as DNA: TGTGCCAGCAGTGAGACTAGCGGGAGGGCTTACGAGCAGTACTTC. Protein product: CASSETSGRAYEQYF.

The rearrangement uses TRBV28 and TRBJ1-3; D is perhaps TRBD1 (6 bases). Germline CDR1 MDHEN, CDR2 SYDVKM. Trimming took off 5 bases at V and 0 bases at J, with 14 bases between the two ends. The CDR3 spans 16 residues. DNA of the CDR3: TGTGCCAGCAGTCCCGGACAGTCTACCTCTGGAAACACCATATATTTT. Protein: CASSPGQSTSGNTIYF. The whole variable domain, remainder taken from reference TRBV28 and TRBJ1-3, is DVKVTQSSRYLVKRTGEKVFLECVQDMDHENMFWYRQDPGLGLRLIYFSYDVKMKEKGDIPEGYSVSREKKERFSLILESASTNQTSMYLCASSPGQSTSGNTIYFGEGSWLTVV.

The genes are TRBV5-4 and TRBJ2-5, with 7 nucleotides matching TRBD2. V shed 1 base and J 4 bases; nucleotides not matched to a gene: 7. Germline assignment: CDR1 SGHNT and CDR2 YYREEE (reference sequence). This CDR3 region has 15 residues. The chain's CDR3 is CASSLFWGGGETQYF. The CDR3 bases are TGTGCCAGCAGCTTGTTCTGGGGCGGGGGAGAGACCCAGTACTTC.

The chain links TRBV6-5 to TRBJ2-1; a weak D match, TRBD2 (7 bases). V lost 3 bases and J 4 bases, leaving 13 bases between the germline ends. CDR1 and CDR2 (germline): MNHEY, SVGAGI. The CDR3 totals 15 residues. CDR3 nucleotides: TGTGCCAGCAGTTATGGGGGGGGGCAGTACAATGAGCAGTTCTTC. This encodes CASSYGGGQYNEQFF.

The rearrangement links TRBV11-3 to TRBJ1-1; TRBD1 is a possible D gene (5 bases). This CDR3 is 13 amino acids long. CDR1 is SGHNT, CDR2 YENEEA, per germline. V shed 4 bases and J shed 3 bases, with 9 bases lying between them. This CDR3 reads CASSSRGDTEAFF. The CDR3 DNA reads TGTGCCAGCAGCTCAAGGGGCGACACTGAAGCTTTCTTT. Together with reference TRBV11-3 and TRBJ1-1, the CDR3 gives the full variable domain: EAGVVQSPRYKIIEKKQPVAFWCNPISGHNTLYWYLQNLGQGPELLIRYENEEAVDDSQLPKDRFSAERLKGVDSTLKIQPAELGDSAVYLCASSSRGDTEAFFGQGTRLTVV.

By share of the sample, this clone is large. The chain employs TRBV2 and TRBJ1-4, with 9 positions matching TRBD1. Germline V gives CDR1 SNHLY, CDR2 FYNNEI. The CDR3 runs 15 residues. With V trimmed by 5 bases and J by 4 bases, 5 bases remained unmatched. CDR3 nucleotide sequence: TGTGCCAGCAGTTTGTACAGGGGGCTTAATGAAAAACTGTTTTTT. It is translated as CASSLYRGLNEKLFF.

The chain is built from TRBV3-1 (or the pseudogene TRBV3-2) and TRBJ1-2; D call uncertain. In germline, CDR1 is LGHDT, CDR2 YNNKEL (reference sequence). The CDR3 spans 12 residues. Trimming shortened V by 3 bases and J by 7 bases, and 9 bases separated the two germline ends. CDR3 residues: CASSHPEGGYTF. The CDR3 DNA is TGTGCCAGCAGCCACCCGGAGGGTGGCTACACCTTC.

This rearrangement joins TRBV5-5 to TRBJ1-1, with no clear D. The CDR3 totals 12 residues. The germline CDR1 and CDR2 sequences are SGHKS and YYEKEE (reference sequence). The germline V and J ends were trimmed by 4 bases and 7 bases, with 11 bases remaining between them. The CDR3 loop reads CASSLIQFEAFF. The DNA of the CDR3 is TGTGCCAGCAGCCTTATACAGTTTGAAGCTTTCTTT.

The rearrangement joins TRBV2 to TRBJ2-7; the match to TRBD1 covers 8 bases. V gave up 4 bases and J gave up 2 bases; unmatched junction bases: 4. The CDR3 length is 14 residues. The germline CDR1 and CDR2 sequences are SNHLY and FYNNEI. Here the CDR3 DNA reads TGTGCCAGCAGTGCGGAGACAGGGGCCTACGAGCAGTACTTC. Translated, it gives CASSAETGAYEQYF.

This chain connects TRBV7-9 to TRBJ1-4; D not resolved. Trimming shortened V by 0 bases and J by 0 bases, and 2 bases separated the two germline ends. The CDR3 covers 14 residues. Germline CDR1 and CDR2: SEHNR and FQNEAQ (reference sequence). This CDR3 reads CASSLAATNEKLFF. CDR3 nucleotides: TGTGCCAGCAGCTTAGCAGCAACTAATGAAAAACTGTTTTTT.

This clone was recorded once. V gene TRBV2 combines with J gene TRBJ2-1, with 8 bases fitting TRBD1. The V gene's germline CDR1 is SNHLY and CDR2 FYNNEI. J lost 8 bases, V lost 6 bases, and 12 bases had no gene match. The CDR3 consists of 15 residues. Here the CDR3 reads CASSLPGQVPHEQFF. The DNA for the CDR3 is TGTGCCAGCAGCCTCCCGGGACAGGTACCCCATGAGCAGTTCTTC.

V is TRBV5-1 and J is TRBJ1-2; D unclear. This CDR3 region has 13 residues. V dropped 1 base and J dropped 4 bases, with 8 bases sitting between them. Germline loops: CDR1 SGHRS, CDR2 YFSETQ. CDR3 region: CASSLFSRYGYTF. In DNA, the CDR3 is TGCGCCAGCAGCTTGTTTTCTCGCTATGGCTACACCTTC. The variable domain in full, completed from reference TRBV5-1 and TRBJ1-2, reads KAGVTQTPRYLIKTRGQQVTLSCSPISGHRSVSWYQQTPGQGLQFLFEYFSETQRNKGNFPGRFSGRQFSNSRSEMNVSTLELGDSALYLCASSLFSRYGYTFGSGTRLTVV.

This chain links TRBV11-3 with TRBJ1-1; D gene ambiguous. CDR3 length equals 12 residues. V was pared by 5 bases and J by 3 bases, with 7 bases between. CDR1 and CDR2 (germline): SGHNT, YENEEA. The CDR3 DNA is TGTGCCAGCAGCCGAAGGGACACTGAAGCTTTCTTT. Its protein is CASSRRDTEAFF.

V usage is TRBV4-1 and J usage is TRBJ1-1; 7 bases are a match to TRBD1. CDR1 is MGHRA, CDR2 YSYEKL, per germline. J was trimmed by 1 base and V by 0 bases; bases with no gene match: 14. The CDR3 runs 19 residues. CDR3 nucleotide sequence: TGCGCCAGCAGCCAAGATCGTGCGCGAAGCCGGGACAGGAACACTGAAGCTTTCTTT. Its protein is CASSQDRARSRDRNTEAFF.

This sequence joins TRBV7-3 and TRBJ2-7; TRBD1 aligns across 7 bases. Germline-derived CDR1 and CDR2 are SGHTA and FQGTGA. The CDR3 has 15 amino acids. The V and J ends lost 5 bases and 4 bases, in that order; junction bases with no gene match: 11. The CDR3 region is CASSPGQVPTYEQYF. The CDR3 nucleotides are TGTGCCAGCAGCCCCGGACAGGTTCCGACTTACGAGCAGTACTTC. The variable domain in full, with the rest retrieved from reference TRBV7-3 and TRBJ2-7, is GAGVSQTPSNKVTEKGKYVELRCDPISGHTALYWYRQSLGQGPEFLIYFQGTGAADDSGLPNDRFFAVRPEGSVSTLKIQRTERGDSAVYLCASSPGQVPTYEQYFGPGTRLTVT.

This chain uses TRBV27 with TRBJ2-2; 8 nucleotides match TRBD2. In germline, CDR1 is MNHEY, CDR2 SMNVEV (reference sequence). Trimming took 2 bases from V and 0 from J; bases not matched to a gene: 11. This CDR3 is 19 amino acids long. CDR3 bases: TGTGCCAGCAGTTTAAGTTTTAACGCGGGAGGAGCGAACACCGGGGAGCTGTTTTTT. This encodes CASSLSFNAGGANTGELFF.

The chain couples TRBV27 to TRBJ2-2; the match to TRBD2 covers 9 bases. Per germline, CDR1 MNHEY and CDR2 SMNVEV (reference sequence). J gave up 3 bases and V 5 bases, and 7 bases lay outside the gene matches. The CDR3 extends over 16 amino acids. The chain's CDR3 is CASSISGSSYTGELFF. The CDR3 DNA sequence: TGTGCCAGCAGTATTAGCGGGAGTTCGTACACCGGGGAGCTGTTTTTT.